One sample yielded the 11 T cell receptor beta chains listed below, sequenced in a study of shared clonotypes between healthy human individuals. The method was immunoSEQ multiplex PCR; TCRdb's version includes in-frame clones alone and lacks a portion of them. Of some 580,000 clones listed, roughly 98% are singletons. CD8 cells regarded as naive lacked CD45RO, were positively chosen for CCR7, and omitted terminally differentiated effector memory CD45RA+ cells. The specimen sequenced was naive CD8+ T cells sorted from blood. These receptors were taken from a man aged 25-40 years in good health.

The chain has TRBV4-1 and TRBJ2-7; tentatively, D is TRBD1 (6 bases). The CDR3 covers 16 residues. From germline, CDR1 is MGHRA and CDR2 YSYEKL. Between the trimmed V and J ends, which lost 1 base and 3 bases, there was a span of 16 bases. The CDR3 reads CASSQVWQGSIYEQYF. Here the CDR3 DNA reads TGCGCCAGCAGCCAAGTGTGGCAGGGGAGTATCTACGAGCAGTACTTC.

The V call is TRBV5-1, the J call TRBJ2-3; 12 positions agree with TRBD2. The ends lost 5 bases at V and 0 bases at J; junction bases unmatched: 1. In germline, CDR1 is SGHRS, CDR2 YFSETQ. The CDR3 contains 15 residues. The CDR3 sequence: CASSGTSGSTDTQYF. The CDR3 DNA sequence: TGCGCCAGCAGTGGGACTAGCGGGAGCACAGATACGCAGTATTTT.

The rearrangement uses TRBV7-9 and TRBJ2-1, with 8 bases aligning to TRBD1. J gave up 5 bases and V 0 bases, and 3 bases lay outside the gene matches. Germline values: CDR1 SEHNR, CDR2 FQNEAQ (reference sequence). This CDR3 is built from 15 residues. The CDR3 protein is CASSLAQGAHNEQFF. The CDR3 nucleotides are TGTGCCAGCAGCTTAGCTCAGGGGGCCCACAATGAGCAGTTCTTC.

This clone turned up a few times. The sample holds other DNA sequences that translate to the same CDR3. The CDR3 spells CASSPGQPYEQYF. In nucleotides, the CDR3 is TGTGCCAGCTCCCCGGGACAACCCTACGAGCAGTACTTC. The J gene is TRBJ2-7, the V gene TRBV18; D perhaps matches TRBD1 (6 bases). The germline V gene encodes CDR1 KGHSH and CDR2 LQKENI. V was pared by 6 bases and J by 2 bases, with 11 bases between. The CDR3 spans 13 residues.

This sequence joins TRBV7-2 and TRBJ1-5; D may be TRBD1 (5 bases). Trimming stripped 5 bases from V and 0 bases from J, with 11 bases between. The V gene's germline CDR1 is SGHTA and CDR2 FQGNSA. The CDR3 length is 15 residues. Here the CDR3 reads CASSGGWGSNQPQHF. CDR3 in DNA: TGTGCCAGCAGCGGGGGATGGGGTAGCAATCAGCCCCAGCATTTT.

V and J are TRBV2 and TRBJ1-3, with D perhaps TRBD1 (5 bases). The length of the CDR3 is 15 residues. Germline-derived CDR1 and CDR2 are SNHLY and FYNNEI. Trimming took 6 bases from V and 0 from J, leaving 12 bases between them. CDR3 region: CASREGTLSGNTIYF. The CDR3 DNA reads TGTGCCAGCAGGGAGGGGACCCTCTCTGGAAACACCATATATTTT.

This chain links TRBV5-1 with TRBJ1-2, with D perhaps TRBD1 (5 bases). Germline V gene data show CDR1 as SGHRS and CDR2 as YFSETQ. CDR3 length equals 15 residues. V lost 3 bases and J 4 bases, leaving 16 bases between the germline ends. CDR3 sequence (DNA): TGCGCCAGCAGCTCTGAGGGCAGGGAATTCTATGGCTACACCTTC. Amino acid sequence: CASSSEGREFYGYTF.

The rearrangement uses TRBV11-2 and TRBJ2-5; no reliable D call. The CDR3 contains 14 residues. With 1 base removed from V and 0 bases from J, the gap between germline ends came to 6 bases. The germline CDR1 and CDR2 sequences are SGHAT and FQNNGV. The CDR3 here is CASSLGRYQETQYF. CDR3 in DNA: TGTGCCAGCAGCTTAGGCAGGTACCAAGAGACCCAGTACTTC. Looking up the rest from reference TRBV11-2 and TRBJ2-5 gives the full variable domain: EAGVAQSPRYKIIEKRQSVAFWCNPISGHATLYWYQQILGQGPKLLIQFQNNGVVDDSQLPKDRFSAERLKGVDSTLKIQPAKLEDSAVYLCASSLGRYQETQYFGPGTRLLVL.

The chain uses TRBV11-2 and TRBJ2-2; D is undetermined. The CDR3 spans 18 residues. Looked up from germline, CDR1 is SGHAT and CDR2 is FQNNGV. Trimming removed 7 bases at V and 1 base at J, with 22 bases between. DNA of the CDR3: TGTGCCAGCACCCTTGGGGATCCATGGAGCTTGAACACCGGGGAGCTGTTTTTT. This sequence encodes CASTLGDPWSLNTGELFF. Full variable domain (missing parts from reference TRBV11-2 and TRBJ2-2): EAGVAQSPRYKIIEKRQSVAFWCNPISGHATLYWYQQILGQGPKLLIQFQNNGVVDDSQLPKDRFSAERLKGVDSTLKIQPAKLEDSAVYLCASTLGDPWSLNTGELFFGEGSRLTVL.

The genes are TRBV27 and TRBJ2-7; TRBD1 aligns across 9 bases. Germline V lookup: CDR1 MNHEY, CDR2 SMNVEV (reference sequence). The CDR3 extends over 16 amino acids. The J segment lost 5 bases and the V segment lost 2 bases, leaving 10 bases of the junction unmatched. The CDR3 reads CASSLGFGQGLDEQYF. The CDR3 DNA follows: TGTGCCAGCAGTTTAGGATTCGGACAGGGGCTTGACGAGCAGTACTTC.

The chain couples TRBV29-1 to TRBJ1-2, with TRBD1 matching over 10 bases. The J segment lost 5 bases and the V segment lost 6 bases, leaving 21 bases of the junction unmatched. The CDR3 consists of 18 residues. Per germline, CDR1 SQVTM and CDR2 ANQGSEA. The CDR3 bases are TGCAGCGTCCACACCCCGGGACAGGGGAGTCTTGAGGTTTATGGCTACACCTTC. Translated, it gives CSVHTPGQGSLEVYGYTF.